Each of the 27 T cell receptor beta chains below was sequenced from the same sample in a study of T cells in women clearing cervical HPV infection. TCRdb keeps only in-frame clones here, not all; method: immunoSEQ multiplex PCR. The listing contains over 10,000 clones. Sequenced material: blood buffy coat. These TCRs come from a woman between 18 and 75 years old with a cervical HPV16 infection that either progressed to CIN3+ or cleared (not recorded which).

A note on this clone: The read comes to an end 3 residues before the CDR3 does, leaving the germline J gene to fill in the end. The chain joins TRBV7-2 to TRBJ1-3; weak D call: TRBD1 (5 bases). The CDR3 has 12 residues. The V gene's germline CDR1 is SGHTA and CDR2 FQGNSA. The CDR3 reads CASSPFSGDIYF. The CDR3 DNA, read in part, is TGTGCCAGCAGCCCCTTCTCGGGGGAC.

Comment on this clone: The read stops 3 residues short of the end of the CDR3; the missing end is completed from the germline J gene. The chain is built from TRBV11-2 and TRBJ1-6; D perhaps matches TRBD1 (5 bases). Germline CDR1 reads SGHAT; CDR2 reads FQNNGV. This CDR3 contains 15 residues. Trimming left V 3 bases short and J 9 bases short, with 15 bases between. CDR3: CASSFEGLQRSPLHF. CDR3 DNA (partial): TGTGCCAGCAGCTTTGAGGGGCTGCAGCGTTCACCC.

Worth noting for this clone: Coverage ceases 3 residues before the CDR3 finishes, and the germline J gene fills in the end. The chain uses TRBV29-1 and TRBJ2-1, with D perhaps matching TRBD2 (5 bases). The V end was cut by 4 bases, the J end by 4 bases, with 11 bases between. This CDR3 spans 13 amino acids. From germline, CDR1 is SQVTM and CDR2 ANQGSEA. The CDR3 loop is CSVGPSGYNEQFF. The part of the CDR3 DNA that was read is TGCAGCGTTGGCCCCTCGGGGTACAATGAG.

As to this clone: The read terminates 3 residues before the CDR3 end, so the remaining end is supplied by the germline J gene. The J gene is TRBJ1-4, the V gene TRBV7-2, with D perhaps matching TRBD1 (6 bases). Trimming removed 0 bases from V and 0 bases from J, with 14 bases in between. The CDR3 loop spans 18 amino acids. Germline assignment: CDR1 SGHTA and CDR2 FQGNSA. Incomplete CDR3 DNA: TGTGCCAGCAGCTTAGCGCGGAGGGGACAAACAACTAATGAAAAA. Translated: CASSLARRGQTTNEK. The CDR3, in full, reads CASSLARRGQTTNEKLFF.

Note on this clone: The sequenced fragment ends 3 residues before the CDR3 boundary, so the rest is inferred from the germline J gene. V gene TRBV11-3 combines with J gene TRBJ1-1, with D possibly TRBD1 on 6 matching bases. The CDR3 totals 14 residues. Per germline, CDR1 SGHNT and CDR2 YENEEA. V lost 5 bases and J lost 3, with 13 bases in between. The CDR3 is CASSPQGSDTEAFF. CDR3 bases read: TGTGCCAGCAGCCCCCAGGGGTCGGACACTGAA.

This CDR3 is CASSETRKELGEQFF. Partial CDR3 DNA: TGTGCCAGCAGTGAAACTAGGAAGGAATTAGGTGAG. The rearrangement links TRBV2 to TRBJ2-1, with D possibly TRBD2 on 5 matching bases. The read ends 3 residues before the CDR3 terminus; that terminus is restored from the germline J gene. The CDR3 is 15 residues long. V lost 2 bases and J 9 bases, leaving 17 bases between the germline ends. The germline V gene has CDR1 SNHLY and CDR2 FYNNEI.

Worth noting for this clone: Sequencing ends 3 residues short of the CDR3 end; the germline J gene provides the rest. The chain uses TRBV16 and TRBJ2-1; weak D call: TRBD2 (7 bases). Trimming took 6 bases from V and 1 from J, leaving 22 bases between them. In germline, CDR1 is KGHSY, CDR2 FQNENV. This CDR3 spans 18 amino acids. CDR3 loop: CASSTDRGGRASYNEQFF. The part of the CDR3 DNA that was read is TGTGCCAGCAGTACGGATAGGGGGGGTCGGGCGTCCTACAATGAG.

With regard to this clone: Read coverage stops 3 residues before the CDR3 terminus; the germline J gene supplies the remainder. The chain couples TRBV7-2 to TRBJ1-2; TRBD1 might be the D (6 bases). Germline values: CDR1 SGHTA, CDR2 FQGNSA. This CDR3 is built from 13 residues. V was pared by 3 bases and J by 3 bases, with 8 bases between. The CDR3 protein is CASSFSGDYGYTF. The CDR3 bases that were read are TGTGCCAGCAGCTTCTCAGGGGACTATGGC.

About this clone: Read coverage stops 3 residues before the CDR3 terminus; the germline J gene supplies the remainder. V usage is TRBV5-1 and J usage is TRBJ2-2; TRBD1 agrees at 8 bases. Germline CDR1 is SGHRS and CDR2 is YFSETQ. This CDR3 has 15 amino acids. The V gene end was trimmed by 1 base and the J gene end by 4 bases; junction bases not matched to a gene: 3. CDR3 bases read: TGCGCCAGCAGCTTGCAGGGGGCGGTCACCGGGGAG. Translation: CASSLQGAVTGE. The whole CDR3 protein is CASSLQGAVTGELFF.

Turning to this clone: The read finishes 3 residues shy of the CDR3 end, and the germline J gene is used to complete it. The chain joins TRBV10-2 to TRBJ1-1; TRBD1 agrees at 7 bases. Trimming removed 4 bases from V and 1 base from J; junction bases left unmatched: 3. Germline-derived CDR1 and CDR2 are WSHSY and SAAADI. The CDR3 runs 14 residues. The CDR3 region is CASSGQGANTEAFF. CDR3 DNA (partial): TGCGCCAGCAGTGGACAGGGAGCGAACACTGAA.

CDR3 DNA, as far as it was read: TGTGCCATCAGAAGCGGATTTAATAATTCACCC. Residues: CAIRSGFNNSP. In full, the CDR3 is CAIRSGFNNSPLHF. The chain carries TRBV10-3 and TRBJ1-6; D not certain. The read terminates 3 residues ahead of where the CDR3 ends, so the germline J gene completes it. Trimming took off 6 bases at V and 5 bases at J, with 11 bases between the two ends. The CDR3 contains 14 residues. Per germline, CDR1 ENHRY and CDR2 SYGVKD.

Points on this clone: With the read ending 3 residues before the CDR3 end, the germline J gene is used to fill in that end. V is TRBV7-3 and J is TRBJ2-7, with a possible D match to TRBD2 (6 bases). The CDR3 contains 15 residues. Trimming cost V 5 bases and J 3 bases, with 17 bases left between them. Germline V gene data show CDR1 as SGHTA and CDR2 as FQGTGA. The CDR3: CASSLRGGRDYEQYF. CDR3 bases read: TGTGCCAGCAGCCTTAGGGGAGGCAGGGACTACGAG.

As to this clone: The read ends 3 residues before the CDR3 terminus; that terminus is restored from the germline J gene. The chain is built from TRBV10-2 and TRBJ2-1; D unclear. V lost 3 bases and J lost 9, with 9 bases in between. The CDR3 length is 12 residues. CDR1 is WSHSY and CDR2 is SAAADI in the germline V gene. CDR3 DNA (partial): TGCGCCAGCAGTGACGAGCGACCTGAG. It yields the protein CASSDERPE. The CDR3 reads in full as CASSDERPEQFF.

With respect to this clone: The read finishes 3 residues shy of the CDR3 end, and the germline J gene is used to complete it. J is TRBJ2-3 and V is TRBV11-2; D is undetermined. CDR1 SGHAT and CDR2 FQNNGV come from the germline V gene. The V end lost 1 base, the J end lost 2 bases, and 4 bases lay between the germline ends. This CDR3 has 13 amino acids. The part of the CDR3 DNA that was read is TGTGCCAGCAGCTTAGTCCTCACAGATACG. Encoded protein: CASSLVLTDT. The CDR3 reads in full as CASSLVLTDTQYF.

Concerning this clone itself: The sequenced fragment ends 3 residues before the CDR3 boundary, so the rest is inferred from the germline J gene. The chain is built from TRBV2 and TRBJ2-7; no clear D gene. CDR1 and CDR2 from the germline V gene are SNHLY and FYNNEI. The CDR3 spans 15 residues. Trimming took 5 bases from V and 0 from J, leaving 14 bases between them. CDR3 residues: CASSQSRGVSYEQYF. The sequenced CDR3 bases are TGTGCCAGCAGTCAGAGCCGCGGAGTCTCCTACGAG.

In the case of this clone: The CDR3 extends 3 residues past the end of the read, so its final part is completed from the germline J gene. This sequence joins TRBV10-1 and TRBJ1-1; tentatively, D is TRBD1 (6 bases). In germline, CDR1 is WNHNN, CDR2 SYGVQD (reference sequence). The CDR3 has 15 residues. V was trimmed by 0 bases and J by 2 bases, leaving 10 bases between them. CDR3 DNA, as far as it was read: TGCGCCAGCAGTGAGTCGGGGACACGAAACACTGAA. Translating it yields CASSESGTRNTE. The whole CDR3 sequence reads CASSESGTRNTEAFF.

Remarks on this clone: The read falls 3 residues short of the CDR3 end, and the missing part is taken from the germline J gene. This chain uses TRBV2 with TRBJ2-7, with 7 bases fitting TRBD1. This CDR3 has 14 amino acids. V shed 6 bases, J shed 2 bases, and the junction held 7 bases outside the gene matches. Germline V CDR1 and CDR2: SNHLY, FYNNEI. CDR3 DNA, as far as it was read: TGTGCCAGCAGCAGGACAGGTTCGGCCTACGAG. It codes for CASSRTGSAYE. The full CDR3 sequence reads CASSRTGSAYEQYF.

This clone is identified as medium-sized from frequency. The CDR3 end lies 3 residues beyond the end of the read and is filled in from the germline J gene. The V gene is TRBV6-1, the J gene TRBJ2-2; tentatively, D is TRBD2 (5 bases). This CDR3 comprises 17 residues. Trimming removed 1 base at V and 8 bases at J, with 20 bases between. CDR1 and CDR2 (germline): MNHNS, SASEGT. CDR3 residues: CASSEVSARIKRGELFF. The sequenced part of the CDR3 DNA is TGTGCCAGCAGTGAAGTTTCGGCCCGGATCAAGCGGGGGGAG.

Turning to this clone: One end of the junction varies from germline; a read error may be responsible. The CDR3 end falls 3 residues outside the read, so it is completed with the germline J gene. The chain joins TRBV7-7 to TRBJ2-2; 8 nucleotides align to TRBD1. The CDR3 contains 15 residues. Germline CDR1 is SSHAT and CDR2 is FNYEAQ (reference sequence). This CDR3 reads CAGSFDRGHTGELFF. CDR3 bases read: TGTGCCGGCAGCTTTGACAGGGGACACACCGGGGAG.

As to this clone: Sequencing ends 3 residues short of the CDR3 end; the germline J gene provides the rest. This chain joins TRBV7-6 and TRBJ2-5, with 10 bases lining up with TRBD2. CDR3 size: 17 residues. The V gene end was trimmed by 5 bases and the J gene end by 2 bases; junction bases not matched to a gene: 11. Per germline, CDR1 SGHVS and CDR2 FNYEAQ. The CDR3 here is CASSPGRSSGGQETQYF. CDR3 DNA, as far as it was read: TGTGCCAGCAGCCCCGGGCGGTCTAGCGGGGGACAAGAGACC.

Concerning this clone itself: The read gets to within 3 residues of the CDR3 end, and the germline J gene fills in the rest. The chain employs TRBV5-4 and TRBJ2-7, with 8 bases lining up with TRBD1. CDR1 is SGHNT, CDR2 YYREEE, per germline (reference sequence). The CDR3 spans 16 residues. The trim removed 0 bases at V and 3 bases at J, leaving 8 bases unmatched. CDR3 amino acids: CASSLDSGGKYYEQYF. The CDR3 bases that were read are TGTGCCAGCAGCTTGGATTCAGGGGGCAAGTACTACGAG.

Remarks on this clone: The read terminates 3 residues before the CDR3 end, so the remaining end is supplied by the germline J gene. This sequence joins TRBV7-9 and TRBJ1-1; weak D call: TRBD1 (5 bases). In germline, CDR1 is SEHNR, CDR2 FQNEAQ (reference sequence). V was trimmed by 5 bases and J by 5 bases, leaving 15 bases between them. This CDR3 region has 14 residues. CDR3 amino acids: CASSTPFRGTEAFF. Incomplete CDR3 DNA: TGTGCCAGCAGCACTCCATTTCGGGGGACTGAA.

A note on this clone: The read ends 3 residues shy of where the CDR3 ends; the end is completed using the germline J gene. The V call is TRBV30, the J call TRBJ1-1, with 8 bases that match TRBD1. The CDR3 contains 11 residues. The germline CDR1 and CDR2 sequences are GTSNPN and SVGIG (reference sequence). CDR3 DNA, as far as it was read: TGTGCCTGGAGTAGACAGGGGAGG. Residues: CAWSRQGR. The CDR3 reads in full as CAWSRQGRAFF.

Worth noting for this clone: Read data end 3 residues before the CDR3 end; the end is taken from the germline J gene. J is TRBJ2-7 and V is TRBV20-1, with D maybe TRBD1 (6 bases). Germline V lookup: CDR1 DFQATT, CDR2 SNEGSKA (reference sequence). The CDR3 sequence is 16 residues long. Trimming took 2 bases from V and 5 from J, leaving 22 bases between them. CDR3 region: CSARPGAYRAFDEQYF. The CDR3 bases that were read are TGCAGTGCTAGACCGGGTGCGTACAGGGCATTTGACGAG.

Regarding this clone: The read terminates 3 residues before the CDR3 end, so the remaining end is supplied by the germline J gene. The V gene is TRBV30, the J gene TRBJ2-2; no firm D call. The germline gives CDR1 GTSNPN, CDR2 SVGIG (reference sequence). Trimming took off 2 bases at V and 2 bases at J, with 6 bases between the two ends. The length of the CDR3 is 13 residues. The CDR3 region is CAWSLTNTGELFF. The sequenced part of the CDR3 DNA is TGTGCCTGGAGTCTAACTAACACCGGGGAG.

As to this clone: The read falls 3 residues short of the CDR3 end, and the missing part is taken from the germline J gene. The chain joins TRBV5-6 to TRBJ2-5, with 7 bases fitting TRBD1. With 3 bases clipped from V and 2 bases from J, the junction kept 7 bases outside the gene matches. CDR1 SGHDT and CDR2 YYEEEE come from the germline V gene. There are 15 residues in the CDR3. Incomplete CDR3 DNA: TGTGCCAGCAGCTCTCCCCAGGGACAGCAAGAGACC. Translating gives CASSSPQGQQET. The full CDR3 protein is CASSSPQGQQETQYF.

To note about this clone: The missing CDR3 end, 3 residues past where the read stops, is filled in from the germline J gene. The chain employs TRBV5-4 and TRBJ1-4; D is ambiguous. There are 15 residues in the CDR3. Germline loops: CDR1 SGHNT, CDR2 YYREEE (reference sequence). Deletions cut 0 bases from V and 8 bases from J, with 14 bases between. CDR3 bases read: TGTGCCAGCAGCTTGGGAGGCGCGAGGGCCGAAAAA. Protein: CASSLGGARAEK. The whole CDR3 region reads CASSLGGARAEKLFF. The full variable domain, its missing parts supplied by reference TRBV5-4 and TRBJ1-4, is ETGVTQSPTHLIKTRGQQVTLRCSSQSGHNTVSWYQQALGQGPQFIFQYYREEENGRGNFPPRFSGLQFPNYSSELNVNALELDDSALYLCASSLGGARAEKLFFGSGTQLSVL.